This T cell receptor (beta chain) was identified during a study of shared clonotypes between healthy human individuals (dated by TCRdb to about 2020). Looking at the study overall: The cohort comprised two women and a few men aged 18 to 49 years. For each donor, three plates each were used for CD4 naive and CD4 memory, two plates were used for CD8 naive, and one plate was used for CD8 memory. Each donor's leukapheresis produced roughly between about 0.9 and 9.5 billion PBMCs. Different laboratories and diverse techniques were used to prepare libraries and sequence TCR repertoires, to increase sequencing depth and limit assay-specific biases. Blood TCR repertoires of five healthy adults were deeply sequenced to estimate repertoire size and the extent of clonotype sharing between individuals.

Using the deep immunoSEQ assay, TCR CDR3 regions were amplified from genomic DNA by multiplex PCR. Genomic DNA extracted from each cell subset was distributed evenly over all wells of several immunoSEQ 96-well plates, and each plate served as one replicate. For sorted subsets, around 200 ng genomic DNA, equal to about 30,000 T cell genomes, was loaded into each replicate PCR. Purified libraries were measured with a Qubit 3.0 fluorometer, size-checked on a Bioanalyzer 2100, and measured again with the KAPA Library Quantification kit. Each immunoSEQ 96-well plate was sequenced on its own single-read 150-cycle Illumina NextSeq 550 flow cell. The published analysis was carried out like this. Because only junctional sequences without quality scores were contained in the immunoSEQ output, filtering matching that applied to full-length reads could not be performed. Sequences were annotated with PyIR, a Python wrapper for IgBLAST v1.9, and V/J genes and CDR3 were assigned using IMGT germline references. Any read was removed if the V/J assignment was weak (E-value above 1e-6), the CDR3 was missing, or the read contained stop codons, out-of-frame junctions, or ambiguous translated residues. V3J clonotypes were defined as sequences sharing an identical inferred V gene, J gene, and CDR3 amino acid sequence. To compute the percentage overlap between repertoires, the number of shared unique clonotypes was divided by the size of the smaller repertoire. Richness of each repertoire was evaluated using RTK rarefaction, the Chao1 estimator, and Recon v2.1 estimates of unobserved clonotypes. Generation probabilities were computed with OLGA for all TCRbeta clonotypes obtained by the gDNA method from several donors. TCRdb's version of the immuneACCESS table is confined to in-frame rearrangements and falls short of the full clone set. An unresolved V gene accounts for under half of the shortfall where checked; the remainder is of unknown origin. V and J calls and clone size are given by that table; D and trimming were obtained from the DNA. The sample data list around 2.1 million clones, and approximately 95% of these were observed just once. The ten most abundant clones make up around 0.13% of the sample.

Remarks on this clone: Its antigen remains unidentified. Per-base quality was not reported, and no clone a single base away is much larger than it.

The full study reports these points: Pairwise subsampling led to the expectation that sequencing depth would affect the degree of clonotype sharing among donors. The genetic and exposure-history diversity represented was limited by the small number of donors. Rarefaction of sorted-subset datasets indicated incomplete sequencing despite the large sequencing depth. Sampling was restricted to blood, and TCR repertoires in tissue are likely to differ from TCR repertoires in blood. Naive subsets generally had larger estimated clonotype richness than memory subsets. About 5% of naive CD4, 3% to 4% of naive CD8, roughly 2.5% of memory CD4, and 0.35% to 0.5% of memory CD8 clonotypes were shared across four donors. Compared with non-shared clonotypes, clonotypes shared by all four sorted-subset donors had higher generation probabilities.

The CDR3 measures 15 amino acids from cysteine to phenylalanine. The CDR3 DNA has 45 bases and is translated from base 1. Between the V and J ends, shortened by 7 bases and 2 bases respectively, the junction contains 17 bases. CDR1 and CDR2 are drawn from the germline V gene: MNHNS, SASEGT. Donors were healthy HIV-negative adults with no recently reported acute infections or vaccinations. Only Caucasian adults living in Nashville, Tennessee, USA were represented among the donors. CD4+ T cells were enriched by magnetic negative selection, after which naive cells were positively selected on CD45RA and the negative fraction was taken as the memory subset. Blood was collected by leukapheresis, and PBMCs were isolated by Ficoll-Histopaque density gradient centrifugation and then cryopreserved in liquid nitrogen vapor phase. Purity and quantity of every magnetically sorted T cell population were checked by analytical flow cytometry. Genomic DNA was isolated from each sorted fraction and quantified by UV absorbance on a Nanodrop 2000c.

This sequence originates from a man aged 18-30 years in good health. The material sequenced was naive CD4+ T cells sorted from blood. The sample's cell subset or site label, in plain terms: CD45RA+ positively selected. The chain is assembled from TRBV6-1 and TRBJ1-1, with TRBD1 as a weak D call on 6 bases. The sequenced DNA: TGTGCCAGCACCGAATACGGACAGACTAACACTGAAGCTTTCTTT. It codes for CASTEYGQTNTEAFF.